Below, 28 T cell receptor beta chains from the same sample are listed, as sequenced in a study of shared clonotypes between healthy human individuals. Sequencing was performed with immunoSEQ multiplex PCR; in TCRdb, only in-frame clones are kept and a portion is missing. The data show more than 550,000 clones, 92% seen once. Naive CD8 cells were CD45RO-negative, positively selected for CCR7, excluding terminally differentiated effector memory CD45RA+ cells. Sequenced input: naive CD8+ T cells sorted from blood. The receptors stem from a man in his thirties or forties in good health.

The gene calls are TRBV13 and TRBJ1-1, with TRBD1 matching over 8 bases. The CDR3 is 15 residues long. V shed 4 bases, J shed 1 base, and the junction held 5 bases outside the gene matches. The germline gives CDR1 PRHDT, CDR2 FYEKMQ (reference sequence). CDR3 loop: CASSSTGAQNTEAFF. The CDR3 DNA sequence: TGTGCCAGCAGCTCGACAGGGGCTCAGAACACTGAAGCTTTCTTT.

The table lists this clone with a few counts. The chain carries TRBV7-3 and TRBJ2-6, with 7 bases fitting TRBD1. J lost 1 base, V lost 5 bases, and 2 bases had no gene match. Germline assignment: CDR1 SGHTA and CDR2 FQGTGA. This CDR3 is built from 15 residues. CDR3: CASSQGQSGANVLTF. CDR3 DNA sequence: TGTGCCAGCAGCCAGGGACAGTCTGGGGCCAACGTCCTGACTTTC.

The CDR3: CASSWASGGYNEQFF. In DNA, the CDR3 is TGTGCCAGCAGTTGGGCCAGCGGGGGCTACAATGAGCAGTTCTTC. This chain connects TRBV2 to TRBJ2-1; TRBD2 aligns across 8 bases. J gave up 3 bases and V 5 bases, and 6 bases lay outside the gene matches. The CDR3 is 15 residues long. Germline loops: CDR1 SNHLY, CDR2 FYNNEI.

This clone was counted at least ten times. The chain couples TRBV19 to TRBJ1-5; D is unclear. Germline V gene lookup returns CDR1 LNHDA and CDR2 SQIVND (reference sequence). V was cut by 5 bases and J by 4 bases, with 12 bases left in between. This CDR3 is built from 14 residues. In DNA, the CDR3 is TGTGCCAGTAGTCCTTCGGGTTGGAATCAGCCCCAGCATTTT. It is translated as CASSPSGWNQPQHF.

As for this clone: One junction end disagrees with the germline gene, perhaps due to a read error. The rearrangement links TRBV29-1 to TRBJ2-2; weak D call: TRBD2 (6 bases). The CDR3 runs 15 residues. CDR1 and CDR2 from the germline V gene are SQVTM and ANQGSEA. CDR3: CSVEDRRGNAGELFF. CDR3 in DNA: TGCAGCGTTGAAGATCGCCGCGGGAACGCCGGGGAGCTGTTTTTT.

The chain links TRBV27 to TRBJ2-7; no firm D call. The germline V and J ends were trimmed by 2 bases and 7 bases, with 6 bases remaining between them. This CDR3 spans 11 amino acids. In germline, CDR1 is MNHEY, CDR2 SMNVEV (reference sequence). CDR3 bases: TGTGCCAGCAGTTTACGAGATGAGCAGTACTTC. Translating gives CASSLRDEQYF.

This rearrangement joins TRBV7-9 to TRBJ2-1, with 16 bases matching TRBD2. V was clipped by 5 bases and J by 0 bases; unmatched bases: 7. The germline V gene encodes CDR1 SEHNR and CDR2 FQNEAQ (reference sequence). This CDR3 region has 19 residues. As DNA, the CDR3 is TGTGCCAGCAGCGCCGCCGGGACTAGCGGGAGGGTCTCCTACAATGAGCAGTTCTTC. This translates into CASSAAGTSGRVSYNEQFF.

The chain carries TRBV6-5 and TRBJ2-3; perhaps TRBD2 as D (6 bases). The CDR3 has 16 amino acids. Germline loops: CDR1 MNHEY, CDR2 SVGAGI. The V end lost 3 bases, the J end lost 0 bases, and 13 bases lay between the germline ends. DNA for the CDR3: TGTGCCAGCAGTTATTCCGTGGGGGGAAGCACAGATACGCAGTATTTT. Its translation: CASSYSVGGSTDTQYF.

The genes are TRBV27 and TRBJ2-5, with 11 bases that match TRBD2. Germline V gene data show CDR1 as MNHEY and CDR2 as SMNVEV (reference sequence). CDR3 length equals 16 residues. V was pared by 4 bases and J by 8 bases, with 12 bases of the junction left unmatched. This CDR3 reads CASSSVSGRDGDTQYF. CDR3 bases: TGTGCCAGCAGTTCGGTTAGCGGGAGGGACGGAGATACCCAGTACTTC.

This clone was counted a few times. Written as DNA, the CDR3 is TGTGCCAGCACCCAACCGACTAGCGGGTTCTACGAGCAGTACTTC. Translating it yields CASTQPTSGFYEQYF. The gene calls are TRBV7-2 and TRBJ2-7, with 10 bases aligning to TRBD2. This CDR3 comprises 15 residues. Germline V gives CDR1 SGHTA, CDR2 FQGNSA. The V and J ends lost 7 bases and 3 bases, in that order; junction bases with no gene match: 9.

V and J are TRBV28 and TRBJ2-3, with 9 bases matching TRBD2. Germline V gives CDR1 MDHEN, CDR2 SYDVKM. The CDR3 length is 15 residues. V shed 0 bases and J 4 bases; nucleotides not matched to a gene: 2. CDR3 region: CASSLWASGADTQYF. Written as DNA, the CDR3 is TGTGCCAGCAGTTTATGGGCTAGCGGGGCAGATACGCAGTATTTT.

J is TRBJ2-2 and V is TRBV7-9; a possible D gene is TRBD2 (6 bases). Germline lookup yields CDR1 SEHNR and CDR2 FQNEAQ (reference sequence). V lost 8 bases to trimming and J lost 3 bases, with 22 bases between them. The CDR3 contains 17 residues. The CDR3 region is CASPPGETKIDTGELFF. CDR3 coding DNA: TGTGCCAGCCCCCCGGGGGAAACCAAAATCGACACCGGGGAGCTGTTTTTT.

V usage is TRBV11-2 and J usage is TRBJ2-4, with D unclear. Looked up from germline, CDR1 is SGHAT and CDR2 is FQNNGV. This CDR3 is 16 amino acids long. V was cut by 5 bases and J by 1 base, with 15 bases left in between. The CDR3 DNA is TGTGCCAGCAGCCATGACTTCCGCTTGGCCAAAAACATTCAGTACTTC. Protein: CASSHDFRLAKNIQYF.

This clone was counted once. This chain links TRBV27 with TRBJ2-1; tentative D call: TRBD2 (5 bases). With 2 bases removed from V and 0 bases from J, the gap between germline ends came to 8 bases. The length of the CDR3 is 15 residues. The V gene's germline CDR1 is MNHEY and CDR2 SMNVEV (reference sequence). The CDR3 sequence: CASSLSTSSYNEQFF. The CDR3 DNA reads TGTGCCAGCAGTTTAAGCACTAGCTCCTACAATGAGCAGTTCTTC.

The CDR3 nucleotides read TGCGCCAGCAGCTTGTATGGCAGGGGAAGGAAGAACACTGAAGCTTTCTTT. Its protein product is CASSLYGRGRKNTEAFF. V and J are TRBV5-1 and TRBJ1-1, with D possibly being TRBD1 (6 bases). This CDR3 contains 17 residues. Between the trimmed V and J ends, which lost 1 base and 1 base, there was a span of 17 bases. Germline CDR1 SGHRS, CDR2 YFSETQ.

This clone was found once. CDR3 region: CATSRERQGWSDTQYF. In DNA form, the CDR3 reads TGTGCCACCAGCAGAGAACGACAGGGCTGGTCAGATACGCAGTATTTT. The genes are TRBV15 and TRBJ2-3; 7 positions match TRBD1. V trimming: 0 bases; J trimming: 4 bases; junction bases outside the gene matches: 7. The germline V gene encodes CDR1 LNHNV and CDR2 YYDKDF (reference sequence). The length of the CDR3 is 16 residues.

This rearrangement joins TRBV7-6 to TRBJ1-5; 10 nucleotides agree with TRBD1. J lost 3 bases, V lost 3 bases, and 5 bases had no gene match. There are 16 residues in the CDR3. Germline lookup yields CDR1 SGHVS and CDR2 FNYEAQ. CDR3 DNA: TGTGCCAGCAGCTTGGGGACAGGGGCTTTCAATCAGCCCCAGCATTTT. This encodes CASSLGTGAFNQPQHF. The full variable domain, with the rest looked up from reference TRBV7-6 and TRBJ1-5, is GAGVSQSPRYKVTKRGQDVALRCDPISGHVSLYWYRQALGQGPEFLTYFNYEAQQDKSGLPNDRFSAERPEGSISTLTIQRTEQRDSAMYRCASSLGTGAFNQPQHFGDGTRLSIL.

Written as DNA, the CDR3 is TGCGCCAGCAGCTTAGGAGGGTACGGTGCCACTGAAGCTTTCTTT. Translated, it gives CASSLGGYGATEAFF. The genes are TRBV5-1 and TRBJ1-1; D is undetermined. The germline V gene has CDR1 SGHRS and CDR2 YFSETQ. The CDR3 is made up of 15 amino acids. The V end was cut by 2 bases, the J end by 4 bases, with 15 bases between.

The CDR3 is CASSLRTDPGEQYF. In DNA form, the CDR3 reads TGTGCCAGCAGCTTACGGACAGACCCGGGCGAGCAGTACTTC. The J gene is TRBJ2-7, the V gene TRBV7-9, with a tentative D call TRBD1 (6 bases). With 2 bases removed from V and 6 bases from J, the gap between germline ends came to 14 bases. CDR1 SEHNR and CDR2 FQNEAQ come from the germline V gene (reference sequence). CDR3 length: 14 amino acids.

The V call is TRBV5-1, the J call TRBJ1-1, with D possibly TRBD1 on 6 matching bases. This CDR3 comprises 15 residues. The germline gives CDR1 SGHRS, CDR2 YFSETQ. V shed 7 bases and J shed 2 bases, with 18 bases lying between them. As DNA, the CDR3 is TGCGCCAGCCACCTTACGGGGGCCCCTAACACTGAAGCTTTCTTT. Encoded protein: CASHLTGAPNTEAFF.

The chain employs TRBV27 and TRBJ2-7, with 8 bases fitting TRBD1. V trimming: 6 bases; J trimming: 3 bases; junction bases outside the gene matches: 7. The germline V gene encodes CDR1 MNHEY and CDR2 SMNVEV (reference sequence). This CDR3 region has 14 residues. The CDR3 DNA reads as TGTGCCAGCAGCAGGGCAGGGGGCATCTACGAGCAGTACTTC. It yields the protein CASSRAGGIYEQYF.

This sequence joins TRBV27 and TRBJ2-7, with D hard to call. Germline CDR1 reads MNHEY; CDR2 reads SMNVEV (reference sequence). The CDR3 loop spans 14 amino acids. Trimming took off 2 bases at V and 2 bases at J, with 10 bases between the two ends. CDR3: CASSLMGYPYEQYF. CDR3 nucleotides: TGTGCCAGCAGTTTAATGGGCTACCCCTACGAGCAGTACTTC.

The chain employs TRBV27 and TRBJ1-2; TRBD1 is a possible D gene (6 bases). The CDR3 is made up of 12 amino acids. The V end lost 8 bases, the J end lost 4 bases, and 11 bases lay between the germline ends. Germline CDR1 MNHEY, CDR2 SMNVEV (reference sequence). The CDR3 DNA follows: TGTGCCAGCGGGACATGGGGCTATGGCTACACCTTC. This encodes CASGTWGYGYTF.

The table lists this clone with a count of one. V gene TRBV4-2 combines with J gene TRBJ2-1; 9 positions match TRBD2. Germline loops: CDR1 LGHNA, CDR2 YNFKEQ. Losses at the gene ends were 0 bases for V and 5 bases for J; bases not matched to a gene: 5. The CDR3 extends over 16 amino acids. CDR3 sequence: CASSQEILAGNNEQFF. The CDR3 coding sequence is TGTGCCAGCAGCCAAGAGATCCTAGCGGGAAACAATGAGCAGTTCTTC.

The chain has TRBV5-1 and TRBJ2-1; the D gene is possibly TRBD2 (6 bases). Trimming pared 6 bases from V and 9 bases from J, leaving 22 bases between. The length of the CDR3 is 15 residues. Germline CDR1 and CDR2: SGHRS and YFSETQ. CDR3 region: CASNPWEVVVPEQFF. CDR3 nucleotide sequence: TGCGCCAGCAACCCCTGGGAGGTGGTCGTTCCTGAGCAGTTCTTC. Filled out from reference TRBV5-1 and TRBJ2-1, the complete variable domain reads KAGVTQTPRYLIKTRGQQVTLSCSPISGHRSVSWYQQTPGQGLQFLFEYFSETQRNKGNFPGRFSGRQFSNSRSEMNVSTLELGDSALYLCASNPWEVVVPEQFFGPGTRLTVL.

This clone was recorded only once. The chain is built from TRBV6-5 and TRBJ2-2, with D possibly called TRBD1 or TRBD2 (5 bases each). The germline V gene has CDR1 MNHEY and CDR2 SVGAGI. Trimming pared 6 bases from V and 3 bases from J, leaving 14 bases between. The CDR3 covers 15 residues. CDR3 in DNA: TGTGCCAGCAGCTTCGGGACCTTTCACACCGGGGAGCTGTTTTTT. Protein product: CASSFGTFHTGELFF.

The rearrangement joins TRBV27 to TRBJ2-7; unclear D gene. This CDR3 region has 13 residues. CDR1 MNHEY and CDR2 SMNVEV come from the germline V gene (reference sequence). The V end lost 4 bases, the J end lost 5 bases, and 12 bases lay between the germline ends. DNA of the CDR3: TGTGCCAGCAGTTGGAACCTCCGGGACGAGCAGTACTTC. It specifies CASSWNLRDEQYF.

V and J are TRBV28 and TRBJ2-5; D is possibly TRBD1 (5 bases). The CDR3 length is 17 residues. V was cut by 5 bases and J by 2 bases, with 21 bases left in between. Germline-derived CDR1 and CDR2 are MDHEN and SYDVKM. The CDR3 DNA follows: TGTGCCAGCAGTACTTTAACGATGACAGAAGATCAAGAGACCCAGTACTTC. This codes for CASSTLTMTEDQETQYF.